These 27 T cell receptor beta chains were sequenced from one sample in a study of cytomegalovirus exposure and HLA in healthy donors. This PCR relied on a set of 60 Vbeta primers and 13 Jbeta primers. This table comes from immunoSEQ multiplex PCR, and its TCRdb copy is limited to in-frame clones, with some not included. Of 150,000 to 200,000 clones in the sample, approximately 80% were seen once. What was sequenced was PBMCs. All receptors come from a woman aged 40 to 50 in good health and CMV-seropositive.

This chain uses TRBV5-1 with TRBJ2-1; 14 bases are shared with TRBD2. The V gene's germline CDR1 is SGHRS and CDR2 YFSETQ. There are 16 residues in the CDR3. Germline trimming cut 3 bases from V and 7 bases from J; bases unmatched to any gene: 6. The CDR3: CASSYGTSGSSNEQFF. CDR3 nucleotides: TGCGCCAGCAGCTACGGGACTAGCGGGAGCTCGAATGAGCAGTTCTTC.

The chain is built from TRBV6-1 and TRBJ1-6; TRBD1 agrees at 7 bases. J lost 7 bases, V lost 5 bases, and 5 bases had no gene match. The germline gives CDR1 MNHNS, CDR2 SASEGT. The CDR3 spans 14 residues. The CDR3 sequence: CASSLGQANSPLHF. The CDR3 bases are TGTGCCAGCAGTCTCGGACAGGCGAATTCACCCCTCCACTTT.

This chain connects TRBV7-9 to TRBJ2-7; weak D call: TRBD2 (6 bases). CDR3 length: 16 residues. Germline V CDR1 and CDR2: SEHNR, FQNEAQ (reference sequence). The germline V and J ends were trimmed by 5 bases and 2 bases, with 19 bases remaining between them. This CDR3 reads CASSPSAGTVTYEQYF. In DNA form, the CDR3 reads TGTGCCAGCAGCCCAAGCGCCGGGACTGTAACCTACGAGCAGTACTTC.

The chain has TRBV9 and TRBJ2-3; 7 bases map to TRBD1. The J segment lost 3 bases and the V segment lost 0 bases, leaving 13 bases of the junction unmatched. The CDR3 length is 18 residues. Germline V lookup: CDR1 SGDLS, CDR2 YYNGEE. The CDR3 nucleotides are TGTGCCAGCAGCGTAGCTGAGGGGGCTAGGACAGCTACAGATACGCAGTATTTT. Amino acids: CASSVAEGARTATDTQYF.

The rearrangement links TRBV7-9 to TRBJ1-5; possibly TRBD1 for D (6 bases). V lost 5 bases and J 5 bases, leaving 13 bases between the germline ends. This CDR3 spans 14 amino acids. Germline V gene sequence: CDR1 SEHNR, CDR2 FQNEAQ (reference sequence). CDR3 in amino acids: CASSASTGDQPQHF. Written as DNA, the CDR3 is TGTGCCAGCAGCGCTTCGACAGGAGATCAGCCCCAGCATTTT.

The chain joins TRBV19 to TRBJ1-5, with unresolved D. The CDR3 covers 15 residues. Trimming stripped 3 bases from V and 0 bases from J, with 9 bases between. CDR1 is LNHDA, CDR2 SQIVND, per germline (reference sequence). CDR3 residues: CASSISLLSNQPQHF. CDR3 DNA sequence: TGTGCCAGTAGTATTTCCCTCCTTAGCAATCAGCCCCAGCATTTT.

The rearrangement joins TRBV19 to TRBJ1-2; D remains unclear. Germline CDR1 reads LNHDA; CDR2 reads SQIVND (reference sequence). CDR3 length: 13 amino acids. The V end was cut by 6 bases, the J end by 2 bases, with 10 bases between. The CDR3 sequence: CASSPRGNYGYTF. CDR3 DNA: TGTGCCAGTAGCCCACGAGGGAACTATGGCTACACCTTC.

This chain links TRBV6-5 with TRBJ2-1, with TRBD2 as a possible D gene (6 bases). The germline CDR1 and CDR2 sequences are MNHEY and SVGAGI. Trimming took off 2 bases at V and 2 bases at J, with 10 bases between the two ends. This CDR3 comprises 15 residues. The CDR3 DNA follows: TGTGCCAGCAGTTACGGGACTTATCCCTACAATGAGCAGTTCTTC. It encodes CASSYGTYPYNEQFF.

This clone has more than one count but fewer than ten. The V call is TRBV29-1, the J call TRBJ1-1; D is uncertain. CDR3 size: 12 residues. Germline CDR1 is SQVTM and CDR2 is ANQGSEA. Trimming shortened V by 4 bases and J by 1 base, and 7 bases separated the two germline ends. CDR3 nucleotide sequence: TGCAGCGTTGTCCTACGGAACACTGAAGCTTTCTTT. Translation: CSVVLRNTEAFF.

The rearrangement joins TRBV5-1 to TRBJ2-1, with TRBD2 matching over 11 bases. Germline V gene sequence: CDR1 SGHRS, CDR2 YFSETQ. After removal of 2 bases from V and 0 bases from J, the junction contained 1 base not matched to a gene. The CDR3 sequence is 16 residues long. CDR3 nucleotides: TGCGCCAGCAGCTTTACTAGCGGGAGCTCCTACAATGAGCAGTTCTTC. Translated, it gives CASSFTSGSSYNEQFF.

Comments on this clone: Other DNA sequences in the same sample also yield this CDR3. The gene calls are TRBV9 and TRBJ2-5, with TRBD1 matching 7 bases. Germline V gives CDR1 SGDLS, CDR2 YYNGEE. This CDR3 spans 15 amino acids. The junction had 2 bases not matched to a gene; V was cut back by 0 bases and J by 0 bases. CDR3 region: CASSVDRGYQETQYF. CDR3 DNA sequence: TGTGCCAGCAGCGTAGACAGGGGTTACCAAGAGACCCAGTACTTC.

The chain joins TRBV28 to TRBJ1-2, with D unclear. From germline, CDR1 is MDHEN and CDR2 SYDVKM. The CDR3 has 17 amino acids. Trimming stripped 6 bases from V and 3 bases from J, with 23 bases between. The chain's CDR3 is CASSRPFREGRDYGYTF. CDR3 DNA: TGTGCCAGCAGCCGCCCTTTTCGGGAGGGAAGAGACTATGGCTACACCTTC.

CDR3 in DNA: TGCGCCAGCAGCCAAGATCTCAGCTATGGCTACACCTTC. Its protein is CASSQDLSYGYTF. J is TRBJ1-2 and V is TRBV4-3; no firm D call. CDR1 and CDR2 from the germline V gene are LGHNA and YSLEER. CDR3 length: 13 residues. V lost 0 bases and J lost 4, with 6 bases in between.

The V and J genes are TRBV15 and TRBJ2-1; the match to TRBD1 covers 12 bases. Germline V gene data show CDR1 as LNHNV and CDR2 as YYDKDF (reference sequence). V lost 1 base and J lost 8; bases outside the gene matches: 6. The CDR3 spans 16 residues. The CDR3, as DNA: TGTGCCACCAGCAGAGGGAGGGACAGGGGGCTTGATGAGCAGTTCTTC. This sequence encodes CATSRGRDRGLDEQFF.

CDR3 sequence reads: CASSLGGGAGQPQHF. The CDR3 bases are TGTGCCAGCAGCTTAGGCGGCGGGGCAGGGCAGCCCCAGCATTTT. The chain uses TRBV11-2 and TRBJ1-5, with D perhaps TRBD1 (5 bases). Trimming removed 1 base from V and 7 bases from J, with 14 bases in between. The CDR3 spans 15 residues. Germline values: CDR1 SGHAT, CDR2 FQNNGV.

In this sample, this clone turned up a few times. The CDR3 loop reads CASTWRGARADTQYF. DNA for the CDR3: TGTGCCAGCACCTGGCGCGGTGCCCGGGCAGATACGCAGTATTTT. The J gene is TRBJ2-3, the V gene TRBV7-2; D gene unclear. Trimming stripped 7 bases from V and 4 bases from J, with 18 bases between. Germline V lookup: CDR1 SGHTA, CDR2 FQGNSA. The CDR3 length is 15 residues.

The V gene is TRBV5-4, the J gene TRBJ1-5, with no clear D. Germline-derived CDR1 and CDR2 are SGHNT and YYREEE (reference sequence). The germline V and J ends were trimmed by 4 bases and 5 bases, with 13 bases remaining between them. The CDR3 sequence is 14 residues long. CDR3 DNA sequence: TGTGCCAGCAGCGCGGGCCTAACAGATCAGCCCCAGCATTTT. This sequence encodes CASSAGLTDQPQHF.

The CDR3 sequence is CASSDGRGGRADTQYF. The CDR3 bases are TGTGCCAGCAGTGACGGGCGGGGGGGCAGGGCAGATACGCAGTATTTT. This chain joins TRBV2 and TRBJ2-3, with TRBD2 matching 9 bases. This CDR3 comprises 16 residues. Trimming at V came to 3 bases and at J to 4 bases, leaving 8 bases not matched to a gene. The V gene's germline CDR1 is SNHLY and CDR2 FYNNEI.

The chain carries TRBV4-3 and TRBJ2-1; D possibly corresponds to TRBD2 (6 bases). The V gene's germline CDR1 is LGHNA and CDR2 YSLEER. The CDR3 totals 18 residues. V gave up 0 bases and J gave up 10 bases, with 25 bases separating them. CDR3 residues: CASSQEPERRGTVWEQFF. The CDR3 DNA sequence: TGCGCCAGCAGCCAAGAGCCCGAAAGGCGGGGCACCGTTTGGGAGCAGTTCTTC.

V is TRBV19 and J is TRBJ1-1; TRBD1 matches at 9 bases. Per the germline V gene, CDR1 is LNHDA and CDR2 is SQIVND (reference sequence). The CDR3 sequence is 16 residues long. After removal of 4 bases from V and 3 bases from J, the junction contained 9 bases not matched to a gene. CDR3 protein: CASSTRTGAWDTEAFF. CDR3 nucleotide sequence: TGTGCCAGTAGTACGCGGACAGGGGCTTGGGACACTGAAGCTTTCTTT.

This rearrangement joins TRBV5-1 to TRBJ2-3; TRBD2 matches at 10 bases. The CDR3 is 18 residues long. Germline CDR1 SGHRS, CDR2 YFSETQ. Trimming at V came to 0 bases and at J to 5 bases, leaving 12 bases not matched to a gene. This chain's CDR3 is CASSLVGSGGPGVDTQYF. CDR3 DNA: TGCGCCAGCAGCTTGGTTGGTAGCGGGGGGCCAGGTGTAGATACGCAGTATTTT.

The V call is TRBV4-3, the J call TRBJ2-1; 7 nucleotides agree with TRBD2. The CDR3 sequence is 15 residues long. V gave up 4 bases and J gave up 12 bases; unmatched junction bases: 15. Germline V gene sequence: CDR1 LGHNA, CDR2 YSLEER. In DNA, the CDR3 is TGCGCCAGCAGCCGAGGTAGCGGGCTGGGGGTTCGGCAGTTCTTC. It specifies CASSRGSGLGVRQFF.

There are a few counts of this clone. The J gene is TRBJ2-7, the V gene TRBV9; possibly TRBD2 for D (6 bases). In germline, CDR1 is SGDLS, CDR2 YYNGEE. Trimming took off 4 bases at V and 6 bases at J, with 17 bases between the two ends. The CDR3 extends over 14 amino acids. In DNA, the CDR3 is TGTGCCAGCAGCCTTATAGGGACTGCGGCCGAGCAGTACTTC. Translating gives CASSLIGTAAEQYF. The full variable domain, with the rest looked up from reference TRBV9 and TRBJ2-7, is DSGVTQTPKHLITATGQRVTLRCSPRSGDLSVYWYQQSLDQGLQFLIQYYNGEERAKGNILERFSAQQFPDLHSELNLSSLELGDSALYFCASSLIGTAAEQYFGPGTRLTVT.

This chain connects TRBV2 to TRBJ2-3, with D hard to call. The CDR3 is 14 residues long. CDR1 is SNHLY and CDR2 is FYNNEI in the germline V gene. Trimming left V 5 bases short and J 0 bases short, with 9 bases between. The CDR3 DNA is TGTGCCAGCAGTTCCATAGCTAGCACAGATACGCAGTATTTT. It specifies CASSSIASTDTQYF.

V and J are TRBV21-1 and TRBJ2-5; the D call in the table, TRBD2, was not verified against the DNA. TRBV21-1 is a documented pseudogene. This CDR3 is 14 amino acids long. CDR3 amino acids: CASSHSGGTEAQYF. The CDR3 nucleotides read TGTGCCAGCAGCCATAGTGGAGGGACGGAAGCGCAGTACTTC.

The chain has TRBV30 and TRBJ2-5, with 10 bases aligning to TRBD2. V dropped 3 bases and J dropped 9; count of bases not matched to a gene: 4. This CDR3 is built from 12 residues. Looked up from germline, CDR1 is GTSNPN and CDR2 is SVGIG (reference sequence). The CDR3 region is CAWRASGGAQYF. The CDR3 nucleotides read TGTGCCTGGAGAGCTAGCGGGGGCGCCCAGTACTTC.

This chain joins TRBV5-4 and TRBJ2-1; D unresolved. V shed 3 bases and J shed 4 bases, with 17 bases lying between them. The CDR3 is 16 amino acids. Germline V gives CDR1 SGHNT, CDR2 YYREEE (reference sequence). CDR3 region: CASSSQSPGGYNEQFF. CDR3 coding DNA: TGTGCCAGCAGCTCCCAATCTCCGGGTGGATACAATGAGCAGTTCTTC.